The 15 T cell receptor beta chains listed next were all sequenced from one sample in a study of cytomegalovirus exposure and HLA in healthy donors. Vbeta (60) and Jbeta (13) primers were used in the PCR. Method: immunoSEQ multiplex PCR; TCRdb's copy keeps in-frame clones and lacks some. The profile covers about 130,000 clones, with over 70% appearing a single time and approximately 4% taken by the ten largest. Specimen: PBMCs. These receptors originate from a man aged 40-50 years in good health and CMV-seropositive.

As to this clone: One junction end does not reproduce the germline sequence, and a read error may be involved. The chain uses TRBV7-7 and TRBJ2-2; 10 nucleotides match TRBD1. Germline V lookup: CDR1 SSHAT, CDR2 FNYEAQ (reference sequence). The CDR3 sequence is 15 residues long. The CDR3 coding sequence is TGTGCTAGCAGCTTAGGACAGGGGGATACCGGGGAGCTGTTTTTT. Encoded protein: CASSLGQGDTGELFF. Using reference TRBV7-7 and TRBJ2-2 for the parts outside the CDR3, the full variable domain is GAGVSQSPRYKVTKRGQDVTLRCDPISSHATLYWYQQALGQGPEFLTYFNYEAQPDKSGLPSDRFSAERPEGSISTLTIQRTEQRDSAMYRCASSLGQGDTGELFFGEGSRLTVL.

The rearrangement uses TRBV5-5 and TRBJ2-3; unclear D gene. The CDR3 runs to 13 residues. Germline CDR1 and CDR2: SGHKS and YYEKEE (reference sequence). V gave up 4 bases and J gave up 2 bases, with 8 bases separating them. The CDR3 sequence is CASSAYFTDTQYF. As DNA, the CDR3 is TGTGCCAGCAGCGCCTATTTCACAGATACGCAGTATTTT.

This clone was found a few times. This rearrangement joins TRBV4-2 to TRBJ1-4, with 11 bases aligning to TRBD1. With 0 bases clipped from V and 6 bases from J, the junction kept 3 bases outside the gene matches. The CDR3 is 16 amino acids. Germline V lookup: CDR1 LGHNA, CDR2 YNFKEQ. The CDR3 nucleotides read TGTGCCAGCAGCCAAGACAGGGGACAGGGGGATGAAAAACTGTTTTTT. Residues: CASSQDRGQGDEKLFF.

The V gene is TRBV9, the J gene TRBJ2-7; 10 bases match TRBD2. The germline V gene encodes CDR1 SGDLS and CDR2 YYNGEE. This CDR3 has 15 amino acids. With 0 bases clipped from V and 2 bases from J, the junction kept 2 bases outside the gene matches. This CDR3 is CASSVGLAGAYEQYF. CDR3 nucleotide sequence: TGTGCCAGCAGCGTAGGGCTAGCGGGAGCCTACGAGCAGTACTTC.

The rearrangement uses TRBV9 and TRBJ1-1; TRBD1 might be the D (5 bases). This CDR3 has 13 residues. CDR1 and CDR2 (germline): SGDLS, YYNGEE. Trimming removed 0 bases from V and 8 bases from J, with 11 bases in between. CDR3 sequence (DNA): TGTGCCAGCAGCGTAGGGCAGGGCAGGGAAGCTTTCTTT. This gives the protein CASSVGQGREAFF.

V gene TRBV5-1 combines with J gene TRBJ2-7; TRBD1 might be the D (6 bases). V was trimmed by 3 bases and J by 2 bases, leaving 15 bases between them. The germline CDR1 and CDR2 sequences are SGHRS and YFSETQ. CDR3 length: 15 amino acids. CDR3 amino acids: CASSYSGDTTYEQYF. CDR3 DNA sequence: TGCGCCAGCAGCTACTCTGGGGACACCACCTACGAGCAGTACTTC.

Remarks on this clone: One end of the junction is discordant with germline, which a read error may explain. At the DNA level, this CDR3 is encoded by other sequences in the same sample as well. The rearrangement joins TRBV5-1 to TRBJ1-1, with D tentatively TRBD1 (5 bases). The germline gives CDR1 SGHRS, CDR2 YFSETQ. This CDR3 is built from 14 residues. The CDR3 region is CASSLLQGETEAFF. CDR3 nucleotides: TGCGCCAGCAGCTTGTTGCAGGGTGAAACTGAGGCTTTCTTT.

The chain recombines TRBV18 with TRBJ1-5, with 10 nucleotides matching TRBD1. Trimming at V came to 3 bases and at J to 4 bases, leaving 3 bases not matched to a gene. Germline V gene sequence: CDR1 KGHSH, CDR2 LQKENI. The CDR3 is made up of 15 amino acids. CDR3 DNA: TGTGCCAGCTCACCGGACAGGGGGGGGAATCAGCCCCAGCATTTT. This encodes CASSPDRGGNQPQHF.

The chain combines TRBV4-3 with TRBJ2-5; weak D call: TRBD1 (6 bases). The J call may be wrong; the DNA end is better matched by TRBJ2-7. CDR1 and CDR2 from the germline V gene are LGHNA and YSLEER. The CDR3 spans 16 residues. CDR3 DNA: TGCGCCAGCAGCCAAGGGACGCTGACAGGAGTCTACGAGCAGTACTTC. Protein: CASSQGTLTGVYEQYF.

This chain links TRBV27 with TRBJ2-7, with 7 bases identical to TRBD2. The germline V gene has CDR1 MNHEY and CDR2 SMNVEV (reference sequence). The CDR3 is 16 residues long. Unmatched junction bases numbered 12, after V lost 5 bases and J lost 2 bases. CDR3 bases: TGTGCCAGCAGTACCTCGTGGGGGGGACCGACCTACGAGCAGTACTTC. It codes for CASSTSWGGPTYEQYF.

The rearrangement links TRBV6-5 to TRBJ2-1; 9 bases agree with TRBD2. The V gene's germline CDR1 is MNHEY and CDR2 SVGAGI. The CDR3 is made up of 14 amino acids. The junction had 5 bases not matched to a gene; V was cut back by 7 bases and J by 4 bases. The CDR3 region has the DNA TGTGCCAGCAAAGCTAGCGGGGTTTACAATGAGCAGTTCTTC. This gives the protein CASKASGVYNEQFF.

V and J are TRBV14 and TRBJ1-4, with 12 bases lining up with TRBD1. With V trimmed by 3 bases and J by 8 bases, 4 bases remained unmatched. Per germline, CDR1 SGHDN and CDR2 FVKESK. This CDR3 has 15 amino acids. CDR3 nucleotides: TGTGCCAGCAGCCATTCCGGGACAGGGGGCGAAAAACTGTTTTTT. Translating gives CASSHSGTGGEKLFF.

The sample holds one count of this clone. The chain links TRBV11-2 to TRBJ1-4; D uncertain. Trimming took 1 base from V and 7 from J, leaving 13 bases between them. This CDR3 is built from 15 residues. CDR1 SGHAT and CDR2 FQNNGV come from the germline V gene. The CDR3 bases are TGTGCCAGCAGCTTAGTGGGCCTTCCTGGTGAAAAACTGTTTTTT. Translating gives CASSLVGLPGEKLFF. The variable domain in full, with the rest retrieved from reference TRBV11-2 and TRBJ1-4, is EAGVAQSPRYKIIEKRQSVAFWCNPISGHATLYWYQQILGQGPKLLIQFQNNGVVDDSQLPKDRFSAERLKGVDSTLKIQPAKLEDSAVYLCASSLVGLPGEKLFFGSGTQLSVL.

The V gene is TRBV10-3, the J gene TRBJ2-1; 10 bases match TRBD2. The trim removed 8 bases at V and 3 bases at J, leaving 10 bases unmatched. This CDR3 has 16 amino acids. Germline V gene data show CDR1 as ENHRY and CDR2 as SYGVKD. DNA of the CDR3: TGTGCCATCCAAGGAGATAGCGGGAGGAGCTACAATGAGCAGTTCTTC. It is translated as CAIQGDSGRSYNEQFF.

This clone was picked up one time. The gene calls are TRBV7-9 and TRBJ1-1; weak D call: TRBD1 (5 bases). V was clipped by 4 bases and J by 5 bases, with 17 bases between them. The germline CDR1 and CDR2 sequences are SEHNR and FQNEAQ (reference sequence). The CDR3 contains 15 residues. CDR3 sequence: CASSSGGGGGTEAFF. The DNA for the CDR3 is TGTGCCAGCAGCTCCGGGGGGGGTGGGGGTACTGAAGCTTTCTTT.